These 11 T cell receptor beta chains came from one sample sequenced in a study of blood T cells in healthy people across ages. A second PCR, run for about 6 to 11 cycles, used a sample-barcoded 5' primer plus a J-beta primer mix. TCRdb reprocessed the 5' RACE reads via MiXCR and lists one record per CDR3 protein. Of about 1.5 million distinct CDR3 sequences in the sample, around 40% were seen once. The sequenced sample consisted of blood. Every receptor here comes from a young woman in good health.

This clonotype has a handful of counts. This chain links TRBV11-2 with TRBJ1-6; D ambiguous. The germline V and J ends were trimmed by 5 bases and 0 bases, with 14 bases remaining between them. Germline V gene lookup returns CDR1 SGHAT and CDR2 FQNNGV. The CDR3 spans 17 residues. CDR3 region: CASSARPTHSYNSPLHF. Here the CDR3 DNA reads TGTGCCAGCAGCGCCCGGCCTACACACTCCTATAATTCACCCCTCCACTTT. Full variable domain (outside the CDR3, taken from reference TRBV11-2 and TRBJ1-6): EAGVAQSPRYKIIEKRQSVAFWCNPISGHATLYWYQQILGQGPKLLIQFQNNGVVDDSQLPKDRFSAERLKGVDSTLKIQPAKLEDSAVYLCASSARPTHSYNSPLHFGNGTRLTVT.

Details on this clonotype: Mismatch with germline at one junction end may stem from a read error. The chain recombines TRBV4-1 with TRBJ2-3; the match to TRBD1 covers 7 bases. This CDR3 spans 15 amino acids. Germline V gene sequence: CDR1 MGHRA, CDR2 YSYEKL. The CDR3 nucleotides are TGCGCCGGCAGCTGGGCAGGGGGAGGCACAGATACGCAGTATTTT. Amino acid sequence: CAGSWAGGGTDTQYF.

In this sample, this clonotype turned up many times. V and J are TRBV10-3 and TRBJ2-5, with 8 bases that match TRBD2. CDR3 size: 13 residues. Germline V lookup: CDR1 ENHRY, CDR2 SYGVKD. With V trimmed by 11 bases and J by 4 bases, 9 bases remained unmatched. CDR3 region: CASASGSRETQYF. The CDR3 region has the DNA TGTGCCTCGGCAAGCGGGAGTCGAGAGACCCAGTACTTC.

The genes are TRBV5-6 and TRBJ1-5, with 7 bases aligning to TRBD1. The CDR3 is made up of 13 amino acids. Trimming took 4 bases from V and 7 from J; bases not matched to a gene: 5. Germline CDR1 SGHDT, CDR2 YYEEEE. In DNA form, the CDR3 reads TGTGCCAGCAGCGGGGGACAGACCCAGCCCCAGCATTTT. Protein sequence: CASSGGQTQPQHF.

This sequence joins TRBV5-1 and TRBJ2-7; D is perhaps TRBD1 (5 bases). CDR1 and CDR2 (germline): SGHRS, YFSETQ. The CDR3 covers 13 residues. The V gene lost 5 bases and the J gene lost 3 bases, with 12 bases spanning the gap. The CDR3 loop reads CASREGVGYEQYF. DNA for the CDR3: TGCGCCAGCAGGGAAGGGGTTGGCTACGAGCAGTACTTC.

The V and J genes are TRBV6-5 and TRBJ1-4, with 7 bases fitting TRBD1. Germline-derived CDR1 and CDR2 are MNHEY and SVGAGI. J gave up 3 bases and V 6 bases, and 4 bases lay outside the gene matches. The CDR3 totals 14 residues. The CDR3 sequence: CASSQQGPNEKLFF. The CDR3 DNA follows: TGTGCCAGCAGCCAACAGGGGCCTAATGAAAAACTGTTTTTT.

The V call is TRBV9, the J call TRBJ2-3; 10 bases are shared with TRBD2. Trimming took 4 bases from V and 3 from J; bases not matched to a gene: 11. The CDR3 length is 17 residues. Germline CDR1 reads SGDLS; CDR2 reads YYNGEE. The CDR3 here is CASSPRIAGGRTDTQYF. The CDR3 coding sequence is TGTGCCAGCAGCCCGCGAATAGCGGGAGGAAGGACAGATACGCAGTATTTT. Full variable domain (missing parts from reference TRBV9 and TRBJ2-3): DSGVTQTPKHLITATGQRVTLRCSPRSGDLSVYWYQQSLDQGLQFLIQYYNGEERAKGNILERFSAQQFPDLHSELNLSSLELGDSALYFCASSPRIAGGRTDTQYFGPGTRLTVL.

The rearrangement uses TRBV2 and TRBJ2-2; D call uncertain. CDR1 and CDR2 (germline): SNHLY, FYNNEI. CDR3 length equals 13 residues. Trimming took 5 bases from V and 7 from J, leaving 11 bases between them. The DNA for the CDR3 is TGTGCCAGCAGTCAAGTCCAGATCGGGGAGCTGTTTTTT. It codes for CASSQVQIGELFF.

This clonotype was detected a few times. This chain links TRBV27 with TRBJ1-5; the D is unclear. This CDR3 is 15 amino acids long. With 6 bases removed from V and 0 bases from J, the gap between germline ends came to 12 bases. CDR1 is MNHEY and CDR2 is SMNVEV in the germline V gene (reference sequence). CDR3 in amino acids: CASRLRDGSNQPQHF. The CDR3 nucleotides are TGTGCCAGCAGGCTTCGGGATGGTAGCAATCAGCCCCAGCATTTT.

The chain uses TRBV7-2 and TRBJ1-2; 10 nucleotides match TRBD1. CDR3 length: 14 amino acids. The V and J ends lost 4 bases and 7 bases, in that order; junction bases with no gene match: 6. Looked up from germline, CDR1 is SGHTA and CDR2 is FQGNSA. CDR3 DNA: TGTGCCAGCAGCTCCCGGACAGGGGGTCTTGGCTACACCTTC. Its protein product is CASSSRTGGLGYTF.

J is TRBJ2-3 and V is TRBV18; 7 nucleotides match TRBD1. Looked up from germline, CDR1 is KGHSH and CDR2 is LQKENI. The trim removed 6 bases at V and 0 bases at J, leaving 6 bases unmatched. This CDR3 comprises 15 residues. CDR3 residues: CASSTGQRSTDTQYF. The CDR3 bases are TGTGCCAGCTCGACGGGACAGAGAAGCACAGATACGCAGTATTTT.